This T cell receptor (beta chain) was identified during a study of cytomegalovirus exposure and HLA in healthy donors. The primer mix had 60 Vbeta and 13 Jbeta primers. Profiling relied on immunoSEQ multiplex PCR, and the TCRdb table lists in-frame clones only, not all of them. This table holds about 160,000 clones, 80% to 85% found once. The CDR3 spans 16 residues. V dropped 1 base and J dropped 2 bases, with 13 bases sitting between them. Per the germline V gene, CDR1 is SGHVS and CDR2 is FQNEAQ. The clonotype was recovered from a man aged 18 to 29 in good health and CMV-seronegative. The chain recombines TRBV7-8 with TRBJ2-3; perhaps TRBD2 as D (6 bases). Sequencing was carried out using PBMCs. The CDR3 protein is CASSLDGGTPTDTQYF. CDR3 in DNA: TGTGCCAGCAGCTTAGACGGCGGGACCCCCACAGATACGCAGTATTTT.